Below are 15 T cell receptor beta chains sequenced from a single sample in a study of T cell responses to AZD1222 COVID-19 vaccine. The repertoire was sequenced with immunoSEQ multiplex PCR; TCRdb's copy has only in-frame clones and lacks some. Of more than 100,000 clones in the sample, 88% were seen once. Sequencing used peripheral blood, obtained on day 0 of AZD1222 vaccination. These receptors all stem from an adult in good health.

The rearrangement links TRBV29-1 to TRBJ2-1; D ambiguous. With 3 bases removed from V and 15 bases from J, the gap between germline ends came to 12 bases. Germline loops: CDR1 SQVTM, CDR2 ANQGSEA. This CDR3 has 10 amino acids. CDR3 DNA sequence: TGCAGCGTTGAGCACACCCTGAGGTTCTTC. As protein: CSVEHTLRFF.

CDR3 sequence reads: CATSRDQGGSSYNSPLHF. The CDR3, as DNA: TGTGCCACCAGCAGAGATCAAGGGGGGAGCTCCTATAATTCACCCCTCCACTTT. The V call is TRBV15, the J call TRBJ1-6; possibly TRBD1 for D (6 bases). Trimming took off 0 bases at V and 0 bases at J, with 12 bases between the two ends. CDR1 is LNHNV, CDR2 YYDKDF, per germline (reference sequence). The CDR3 spans 18 residues.

J is TRBJ2-7 and V is TRBV5-6; 9 bases match TRBD1. Trimming took 4 bases from V and 0 from J; bases not matched to a gene: 8. The CDR3 length is 16 residues. Germline assignment: CDR1 SGHDT and CDR2 YYEEEE. The CDR3 here is CASSLPGQGSSYEQYF. The CDR3 bases are TGTGCCAGCAGCCTGCCCGGACAGGGGTCCTCCTACGAGCAGTACTTC.

The J gene is TRBJ1-5, the V gene TRBV2; possibly TRBD1 for D (5 bases). CDR1 is SNHLY and CDR2 is FYNNEI in the germline V gene. The CDR3 is made up of 15 amino acids. Trimming cost V 6 bases and J 2 bases, with 14 bases left between them. In DNA, the CDR3 is TGTGCCAGCAGGGGGGTTCTAACGGGCAATCAGCCCCAGCATTTT. Translated, it gives CASRGVLTGNQPQHF. Filled out from reference TRBV2 and TRBJ1-5, the complete variable domain reads EPEVTQTPSHQVTQMGQEVILRCVPISNHLYFYWYRQILGQKVEFLVSFYNNEISEKSEIFDDQFSVERPDGSNFTLKIRSTKLEDSAMYFCASRGVLTGNQPQHFGDGTRLSIL.

The count of this clone is one. V usage is TRBV5-1 and J usage is TRBJ1-3; D remains ambiguous. There are 20 residues in the CDR3. V was clipped by 2 bases and J by 0 bases, with 24 bases between them. Per the germline V gene, CDR1 is SGHRS and CDR2 is YFSETQ. CDR3 nucleotide sequence: TGCGCCAGCAGCTTAAAGGGCCATTTCTCGGGCACTAACTCTGGAAACACCATATATTTT. Translating it yields CASSLKGHFSGTNSGNTIYF.

The chain carries TRBV30 and TRBJ1-4, with 10 positions matching TRBD1. This CDR3 has 14 amino acids. V was clipped by 3 bases and J by 8 bases; unmatched bases: 6. Germline V lookup: CDR1 GTSNPN, CDR2 SVGIG (reference sequence). DNA of the CDR3: TGTGCCTGGAGGCGAGACAGGGGGCGGGAAAAACTGTTTTTT. Residues: CAWRRDRGREKLFF.

The V gene is TRBV19, the J gene TRBJ2-2, with D possibly TRBD1 on 5 matching bases. CDR1 is LNHDA and CDR2 is SQIVND in the germline V gene (reference sequence). The CDR3 contains 13 residues. V lost 8 bases and J lost 3, with 10 bases in between. CDR3 in DNA: TGTGCCAGTCGCGACAGAGACACCGGGGAGCTGTTTTTT. It translates to CASRDRDTGELFF.

The chain couples TRBV19 to TRBJ2-1; D gene unclear. The ends were cut back, 6 bases at V and 0 bases at J, with 12 bases in the middle. There are 15 residues in the CDR3. Germline values: CDR1 LNHDA, CDR2 SQIVND (reference sequence). The DNA for the CDR3 is TGTGCCAGTAGGTTTTGGGCGAGCTCCTACAATGAGCAGTTCTTC. Translation: CASRFWASSYNEQFF.

The gene calls are TRBV19 and TRBJ1-5; D perhaps matches TRBD1 (6 bases). Germline-derived CDR1 and CDR2 are LNHDA and SQIVND (reference sequence). The CDR3 loop spans 18 amino acids. V was trimmed by 2 bases and J by 1 base, leaving 18 bases between them. The CDR3 region is CASSIQFSGQGSNQPQHF. The CDR3 region has the DNA TGTGCCAGTAGTATACAATTTTCGGGGCAGGGGAGCAATCAGCCCCAGCATTTT.

This sequence joins TRBV29-1 and TRBJ1-5, with a weak D call TRBD1 (5 bases). The CDR3 runs 12 residues. The V and J ends lost 4 bases and 4 bases respectively, with 8 bases between them. CDR1 is SQVTM and CDR2 is ANQGSEA in the germline V gene. The CDR3 here is CSVGAGNQPQHF. In DNA form, the CDR3 reads TGCAGCGTTGGGGCAGGGAATCAGCCCCAGCATTTT.

The V gene is TRBV7-2, the J gene TRBJ1-1; 10 bases agree with TRBD1. V gave up 4 bases and J gave up 9 bases; unmatched junction bases: 8. The CDR3 runs to 14 residues. Germline V lookup: CDR1 SGHTA, CDR2 FQGNSA. Here the CDR3 reads CASSSRDRGWKAFF. The CDR3 DNA follows: TGTGCCAGCAGCTCCCGGGACAGGGGCTGGAAAGCTTTCTTT. Based on the CDR3 plus reference TRBV7-2 and TRBJ1-1, the full variable domain is GAGVSQSPSNKVTEKGKDVELRCDPISGHTALYWYRQSLGQGLEFLIYFQGNSAPDKSGLPSDRFSAERTGGSVSTLTIQRTQQEDSAVYLCASSSRDRGWKAFFGQGTRLTVV.

This chain joins TRBV6-2 or TRBV6-3 and TRBJ2-5; D is possibly TRBD1 (5 bases). V lost 5 bases and J lost 3, with 13 bases in between. CDR3 length: 14 residues. Germline V CDR1 and CDR2: MNHEY, SVGEGT. CDR3 DNA sequence: TGTGCCAGCAGTGCGAGGACATTGGAAGAGACCCAGTACTTC. Translated, it gives CASSARTLEETQYF.

This clone was picked up one time. V is TRBV9 and J is TRBJ2-3, with 10 bases aligning to TRBD2. Per germline, CDR1 SGDLS and CDR2 YYNGEE. Trimming took 1 base from V and 6 from J; bases not matched to a gene: 5. CDR3 size: 15 residues. The CDR3 protein is CASSVRLAGADTQYF. Written as DNA, the CDR3 is TGTGCCAGCAGCGTACGGCTAGCGGGGGCGGATACGCAGTATTTT.

This clone was counted between two and nine times. V usage is TRBV2 and J usage is TRBJ1-5; no reliable D call. Germline V gene lookup returns CDR1 SNHLY and CDR2 FYNNEI. Trimming removed 5 bases at V and 0 bases at J, with 11 bases between. The CDR3 has 15 amino acids. In DNA form, the CDR3 reads TGTGCCAGCAGTAAAGACACGTATAGCAATCAGCCCCAGCATTTT. This codes for CASSKDTYSNQPQHF.

Points on this clone: The germline gene is not matched at one end of the junction; a read error may be the cause. The chain combines TRBV4-3 with TRBJ2-1; D not certain. Germline lookup yields CDR1 LGHNA and CDR2 YSLEER. The length of the CDR3 is 13 residues. The CDR3 reads CASSQDLYDEQFF. CDR3 in DNA: TGCGCCAGCAGCCAAGATCTCTACGATGAGCAGTTCTTC.